This passage covers 15 T cell receptor beta chains from one sample sequenced in a study of CD8 T cells in Susac syndrome. After extraction with the RNeasy kit, roughly 0.5 to 1 ug of the RNA was reverse transcribed using random hexamers. From the immunoSEQ multiplex PCR reads, TCRdb called clonotypes with MiXCR, one entry per CDR3 protein. The data contain hundreds of thousands of distinct CDR3 sequences, roughly 85% of them singletons. Sequenced: CD8+ T cells from PBMCs. These receptors were taken from a human donor with multiple sclerosis.

The CDR3 region has the DNA TGTGCCACCAGCAGAGTTAGCGGGAGCTCCGAGCAGTACTTC. It translates to CATSRVSGSSEQYF. The chain couples TRBV15 to TRBJ2-7; 9 positions match TRBD2. J was trimmed by 6 bases and V by 1 base; bases with no gene match: 4. This CDR3 has 14 residues. From germline, CDR1 is LNHNV and CDR2 YYDKDF (reference sequence).

The gene calls are TRBV6-6 and TRBJ2-7, with D hard to call. Trimming left V 5 bases short and J 3 bases short, with 17 bases between. The CDR3 extends over 15 amino acids. Germline CDR1 and CDR2: MNHNY and SVGAGI (reference sequence). This chain's CDR3 is CASSTGPPINYEQYF. CDR3 nucleotide sequence: TGTGCCAGCAGTACCGGGCCGCCGATCAACTACGAGCAGTACTTC.

This rearrangement joins TRBV30 to TRBJ2-4; 7 positions agree with TRBD2. J gave up 5 bases and V 5 bases, and 0 bases lay outside the gene matches. Germline-derived CDR1 and CDR2 are GTSNPN and SVGIG (reference sequence). CDR3 size: 11 residues. The CDR3 bases are TGTGCCTGGCGGGGGGAAAACATTCAGTACTTC. Amino acids: CAWRGENIQYF.

The rearrangement links TRBV20-1 to TRBJ1-1; 7 bases line up with TRBD1. V was clipped by 0 bases and J by 1 base; unmatched bases: 2. CDR1 is DFQATT, CDR2 SNEGSKA, per germline (reference sequence). The CDR3 spans 14 residues. Here the CDR3 reads CSARDWTGNTEAFF. The CDR3 DNA reads TGCAGTGCTAGAGATTGGACAGGGAACACTGAAGCTTTCTTT.

In this sample, this clonotype turned up a few times. This rearrangement joins TRBV12-3 or TRBV12-4 to TRBJ2-7, with 8 bases fitting TRBD2. The CDR3 length is 15 residues. V lost 2 bases, J lost 8 bases, and 11 bases stayed unmatched. This chain's CDR3 is CASSLSLAGLFQQYF. The DNA of the CDR3 is TGTGCCAGCAGTTTATCCCTAGCGGGCCTTTTCCAGCAGTACTTC.

This rearrangement joins TRBV5-5 to TRBJ1-1, with 11 bases lining up with TRBD1. V dropped 0 bases and J dropped 3; count of bases not matched to a gene: 1. Germline loops: CDR1 SGHKS, CDR2 YYEKEE (reference sequence). The CDR3 length is 15 residues. The chain's CDR3 is CASSLGTGGYTEAFF. CDR3 DNA sequence: TGTGCCAGCAGCTTGGGGACAGGGGGCTACACTGAAGCTTTCTTT.

V gene TRBV29-1 combines with J gene TRBJ2-7; D not resolved. Germline CDR1 reads SQVTM; CDR2 reads ANQGSEA. V dropped 4 bases and J dropped 3 bases, with 10 bases sitting between them. The CDR3 consists of 12 residues. CDR3 coding DNA: TGCAGCGTTGCCCTTGATAGCTACGAGCAGTACTTC. Encoded protein: CSVALDSYEQYF.

This clonotype is a singleton in its sample. The J gene is TRBJ1-2, the V gene TRBV27, with 9 bases matching TRBD1. The germline CDR1 and CDR2 sequences are MNHEY and SMNVEV (reference sequence). The V segment lost 7 bases and the J segment 9 bases; nucleotides outside the gene matches: 6. CDR3 length equals 12 residues. The CDR3 reads CASTGTGSSYTF. DNA for the CDR3: TGTGCCAGCACCGGGACAGGGTCGAGCTACACCTTC.

The V and J genes are TRBV4-3 and TRBJ2-7; 9 positions agree with TRBD2. V trimming: 1 base; J trimming: 5 bases; junction bases outside the gene matches: 6. The CDR3 is 15 residues long. In germline, CDR1 is LGHNA, CDR2 YSLEER. DNA for the CDR3: TGCGCCAGCAGCCAAGGTAGCGGGAGAGGCAACGAGCAGTACTTC. Its translation: CASSQGSGRGNEQYF.

The rearrangement links TRBV20-1 to TRBJ2-3, with TRBD2 identical over 12 bases. The CDR3 length is 14 residues. The germline V gene has CDR1 DFQATT and CDR2 SNEGSKA (reference sequence). V shed 3 bases, J shed 6 bases, and the junction held 4 bases outside the gene matches. The CDR3 sequence: CSASWLAGGDTQYF. For the CDR3, the DNA is TGCAGTGCTAGTTGGCTAGCGGGAGGGGATACGCAGTATTTT.

The V gene is TRBV9, the J gene TRBJ2-7, with a weak D call TRBD2 (6 bases). This CDR3 region has 15 residues. Trimming pared 0 bases from V and 0 bases from J, leaving 10 bases between. CDR1 SGDLS and CDR2 YYNGEE come from the germline V gene. The chain's CDR3 is CASSVDSGSSYEQYF. As DNA, the CDR3 is TGTGCCAGCAGCGTAGATAGCGGAAGCTCCTACGAGCAGTACTTC.

The CDR3 is CASSLAGAKDTQYF. The CDR3 DNA reads as TGTGCCAGCAGTTTAGCGGGAGCGAAAGATACGCAGTATTTT. The V gene is TRBV27, the J gene TRBJ2-3; 7 nucleotides match TRBD2. The CDR3 is made up of 14 amino acids. CDR1 and CDR2 (germline): MNHEY, SMNVEV (reference sequence). The ends lost 2 bases at V and 5 bases at J; junction bases unmatched: 4.

The chain recombines TRBV29-1 with TRBJ2-5; the match to TRBD1 covers 8 bases. The CDR3 spans 16 residues. The V and J ends lost 6 bases and 1 base, in that order; junction bases with no gene match: 13. The V gene's germline CDR1 is SQVTM and CDR2 ANQGSEA. The CDR3 DNA is TGCAGCGTCCGGACAGGGTTTGCAACGGGCCAAGAGACCCAGTACTTC. It encodes CSVRTGFATGQETQYF. The whole variable domain, remainder taken from reference TRBV29-1 and TRBJ2-5, is SAVISQKPSRDICQRGTSLTIQCQVDSQVTMMFWYRQQPGQSLTLIATANQGSEATYESGFVIDKFPISRPNLTFSTLTVSNMSPEDSSIYLCSVRTGFATGQETQYFGPGTRLLVL.

The chain joins TRBV24-1 to TRBJ1-1; a possible D gene is TRBD1 (6 bases). The V gene lost 4 bases and the J gene lost 5 bases, with 10 bases spanning the gap. From germline, CDR1 is KGHDR and CDR2 SFDVKD. This CDR3 comprises 13 residues. The CDR3 is CATSETGTTEAFF. DNA of the CDR3: TGTGCCACCAGTGAGACAGGAACGACTGAAGCTTTCTTT.

This chain joins TRBV24-1 and TRBJ2-2; D gene ambiguous. V lost 8 bases and J lost 5, with 8 bases in between. The CDR3 has 12 residues. CDR1 and CDR2 from the germline V gene are KGHDR and SFDVKD. In nucleotides, the CDR3 is TGTGCCACCAATCATGGGACCGGGGAGCTGTTTTTT. Protein product: CATNHGTGELFF.